The clone carrying this TCR beta chain was counted once. Its matching antigen is unknown. The data derive from a study of radiation and T cells in renal cell carcinoma. Regarding the study as a whole: From baseline, blood top tumor clonotypes peaked at 2 weeks post-radiation.

The V and J ends lost 0 bases and 5 bases respectively, with 7 bases between them. This CDR3 has 13 residues. CDR1 SGHVS and CDR2 FNYEAQ come from the germline V gene. As to time point: blood 4 weeks post-SBRT, at nephrectomy. Treatment indicated: 15 Gy SBRT to primary tumor, nephrectomy 4 weeks later. Nephrectomy followed 15 Gy stereotactic body radiation by 4 weeks. Blood was sampled at baseline, 2 weeks and 4 weeks after SBRT. Sequencing used immunoSEQ multiplex PCR; TCRdb keeps in-frame clones, though not all of them. The sample yields around 95,000 clones, about 79% seen once. The chain couples TRBV7-6 to TRBJ2-5; D remains unclear. The sample consisted of blood, taken from a patient whose treatment included radiotherapy and nephrectomy. The receptor was isolated from a man aged 55-75 years with renal cell carcinoma. The CDR3 nucleotides read TGTGCCAGCAGCTTAGCGCAGTGGGAGACCCAGTACTTC. Translating gives CASSLAQWETQYF.